These 19 T cell receptor beta chains came from one sample sequenced in a study of immune evolution from preneoplasia to lung adenocarcinoma. Data came from immunoSEQ multiplex PCR; TCRdb stores just in-frame clones and leaves some out. The sample yields thousands of clones, around 80% seen once. The sample comprised FFPE invasive lung adenocarcinoma tissue. All receptors come from a person aged 45-65 years with lung adenocarcinoma.

The rearrangement joins TRBV18 to TRBJ2-7, with 13 bases fitting TRBD2. Germline lookup yields CDR1 KGHSH and CDR2 LQKENI. Germline trimming cut 6 bases from V and 7 bases from J; bases unmatched to any gene: 9. The CDR3 sequence is 15 residues long. The CDR3 DNA is TGTGCCAGCTCGCCCTGGACTAGCGGGAGTGGAGAGCAGTACTTC. Protein product: CASSPWTSGSGEQYF.

This clone has only one observation. V gene TRBV4-2 combines with J gene TRBJ2-2; D unresolved. CDR1 and CDR2 from the germline V gene are LGHNA and YNFKEQ. The CDR3 is 16 residues long. Trimming left V 1 base short and J 2 bases short, with 11 bases between. Here the CDR3 reads CASSQGLADNTGELFF. The DNA of the CDR3 is TGTGCCAGCAGCCAAGGATTGGCAGATAACACCGGGGAGCTGTTTTTT.

The chain employs TRBV5-1 and TRBJ2-1; TRBD1 agrees at 10 bases. This CDR3 has 15 residues. Germline V gene sequence: CDR1 SGHRS, CDR2 YFSETQ. The junction had 9 bases not matched to a gene; V was cut back by 4 bases and J by 8 bases. CDR3 nucleotides: TGCGCCAGCAGCAGGGGACAGGGGAATAACGATGAGCAGTTCTTC. Protein sequence: CASSRGQGNNDEQFF.

This chain connects TRBV10-3 to TRBJ1-1, with unresolved D. CDR1 is ENHRY, CDR2 SYGVKD, per germline. V lost 5 bases to trimming and J lost 1 base, with 8 bases between them. This CDR3 is built from 13 residues. CDR3 bases: TGTGCCATCAGTCGCGAGACGAACACTGAAGCTTTCTTT. As protein: CAISRETNTEAFF.

This clone rates as large. The J gene is TRBJ1-5, the V gene TRBV2; no clear D gene. Germline CDR1 is SNHLY and CDR2 is FYNNEI. This CDR3 region has 13 residues. V shed 8 bases and J shed 2 bases, with 10 bases lying between them. The CDR3 here is CASSGDGNQPQHF. The CDR3 DNA reads as TGTGCCAGCTCCGGGGATGGCAATCAGCCCCAGCATTTT.

J is TRBJ1-4 and V is TRBV6-6, with a weak D call TRBD1 (6 bases). Germline assignment: CDR1 MNHNY and CDR2 SVGAGI (reference sequence). This CDR3 spans 13 amino acids. V lost 5 bases and J lost 6, with 10 bases in between. CDR3 in DNA: TGTGCCAGCAGTCTATACAGGGATGAAAAACTGTTTTTT. Protein sequence: CASSLYRDEKLFF.

The chain uses TRBV9 and TRBJ2-1; tentative D call: TRBD2 (5 bases). V gave up 0 bases and J gave up 5 bases, with 12 bases separating them. Germline-derived CDR1 and CDR2 are SGDLS and YYNGEE. There are 15 residues in the CDR3. For the CDR3, the DNA is TGTGCCAGCAGCGTAGGGACCACCGGGAACAATGAGCAGTTCTTC. Its translation: CASSVGTTGNNEQFF.

The chain couples TRBV29-1 to TRBJ1-1, with D unclear. The CDR3 contains 12 residues. From germline, CDR1 is SQVTM and CDR2 ANQGSEA. Trimming shortened V by 6 bases and J by 0 bases, and 8 bases separated the two germline ends. Here the CDR3 DNA reads TGCAGCGTCCACCTGGTGAACACTGAAGCTTTCTTT. As protein: CSVHLVNTEAFF.

In its sample, this clone was seen a few times. This chain uses TRBV7-8 with TRBJ2-7, with D unresolved. CDR1 is SGHVS, CDR2 FQNEAQ, per germline. This CDR3 comprises 16 residues. Trimming left V 4 bases short and J 2 bases short, with 18 bases between. The CDR3 here is CASSSFQMGFPYEQYF. The CDR3 nucleotides read TGTGCCAGCAGCTCTTTCCAGATGGGGTTCCCCTACGAGCAGTACTTC.

The chain recombines TRBV14 with TRBJ2-3; 13 bases are shared with TRBD2. CDR1 is SGHDN and CDR2 is FVKESK in the germline V gene. The junction had 4 bases not matched to a gene; V was cut back by 0 bases and J by 4 bases. The CDR3 is made up of 17 amino acids. CDR3 nucleotide sequence: TGTGCCAGCAGCCAAGAATGGGGACTAGCGGGGCCAGATACGCAGTATTTT. Its translation is CASSQEWGLAGPDTQYF.

This chain connects TRBV18 to TRBJ2-1; 9 bases agree with TRBD1. The CDR3 length is 17 residues. Unmatched junction bases numbered 11, after V lost 3 bases and J lost 5 bases. The germline gives CDR1 KGHSH, CDR2 LQKENI. The CDR3 nucleotides are TGTGCCAGCTCACCTATTTCCGGGACAGGGTCAAACAATGAGCAGTTCTTC. It specifies CASSPISGTGSNNEQFF.

V gene TRBV27 combines with J gene TRBJ1-1, with D possibly TRBD1 on 5 matching bases. V lost 2 bases to trimming and J lost 3 bases, with 13 bases between them. The CDR3 extends over 15 amino acids. Germline V CDR1 and CDR2: MNHEY, SMNVEV (reference sequence). CDR3 in amino acids: CASSLKGRSYTEAFF. The CDR3 bases are TGTGCCAGCAGTTTAAAGGGGAGATCTTACACTGAAGCTTTCTTT.

The chain joins TRBV29-1 to TRBJ1-2, with D possibly matching TRBD1 (6 bases). V gave up 0 bases and J gave up 8 bases, with 19 bases separating them. This CDR3 is 15 amino acids long. Germline assignment: CDR1 SQVTM and CDR2 ANQGSEA. DNA for the CDR3: TGCAGCGTTGAAGATGTAACAGGGAGTGAGCGGGGCTACACCTTC. Its protein product is CSVEDVTGSERGYTF.

This clone appeared once. The V call is TRBV5-6, the J call TRBJ1-1; D is unclear. V shed 4 bases and J shed 5 bases, with 15 bases lying between them. The length of the CDR3 is 14 residues. The germline gives CDR1 SGHDT, CDR2 YYEEEE. CDR3 bases: TGTGCCAGCAGCCGTAAACAGTTGTATACTGAAGCTTTCTTT. It specifies CASSRKQLYTEAFF.

The rearrangement joins TRBV7-3 to TRBJ2-3, with 10 bases lining up with TRBD2. This CDR3 comprises 15 residues. Trimming cost V 2 bases and J 6 bases; bases outside gene matches: 5. The germline gives CDR1 SGHTA, CDR2 FQGTGA. The CDR3 coding sequence is TGTGCCAGCAGCTTAGGGCTAGCGGGAGTTGATACGCAGTATTTT. This encodes CASSLGLAGVDTQYF.

This clone is a singleton in its sample. V and J are TRBV4-1 and TRBJ1-1; D call uncertain. The CDR3 covers 14 residues. Germline loops: CDR1 MGHRA, CDR2 YSYEKL. With 4 bases removed from V and 4 bases from J, the gap between germline ends came to 13 bases. CDR3 residues: CASSRAQLVTEAFF. For the CDR3, the DNA is TGCGCCAGCAGCCGGGCGCAGCTGGTCACTGAAGCTTTCTTT.

This clone was counted only a few times. This sequence joins TRBV6-5 and TRBJ1-1, with D possibly matching TRBD1 (5 bases). Germline CDR1 reads MNHEY; CDR2 reads SVGAGI. Trimming removed 10 bases at V and 4 bases at J, with 22 bases between. The CDR3 contains 15 residues. CDR3 coding DNA: TGTGCCACCAAAGGGGCAGCTCGCCGGCTCACTGAAGCTTTCTTT. Translating gives CATKGAARRLTEAFF.

This chain links TRBV10-2 with TRBJ1-1; TRBD1 matches at 7 bases. CDR1 and CDR2 from the germline V gene are WSHSY and SAAADI. The CDR3 length is 14 residues. The trim removed 7 bases at V and 3 bases at J, leaving 8 bases unmatched. For the CDR3, the DNA is TGCGCCAGCAACCTTGGGACAGCGTACACTGAAGCTTTCTTT. It codes for CASNLGTAYTEAFF.

The rearrangement joins TRBV28 to TRBJ2-1; TRBD2 agrees at 11 bases. CDR1 and CDR2 from the germline V gene are MDHEN and SYDVKM. This CDR3 spans 16 amino acids. V shed 5 bases and J 1 base; nucleotides not matched to a gene: 4. This CDR3 is CASSGSGRASYNEQFF. CDR3 DNA sequence: TGTGCCAGCAGTGGTAGCGGGAGGGCTTCCTACAATGAGCAGTTCTTC.